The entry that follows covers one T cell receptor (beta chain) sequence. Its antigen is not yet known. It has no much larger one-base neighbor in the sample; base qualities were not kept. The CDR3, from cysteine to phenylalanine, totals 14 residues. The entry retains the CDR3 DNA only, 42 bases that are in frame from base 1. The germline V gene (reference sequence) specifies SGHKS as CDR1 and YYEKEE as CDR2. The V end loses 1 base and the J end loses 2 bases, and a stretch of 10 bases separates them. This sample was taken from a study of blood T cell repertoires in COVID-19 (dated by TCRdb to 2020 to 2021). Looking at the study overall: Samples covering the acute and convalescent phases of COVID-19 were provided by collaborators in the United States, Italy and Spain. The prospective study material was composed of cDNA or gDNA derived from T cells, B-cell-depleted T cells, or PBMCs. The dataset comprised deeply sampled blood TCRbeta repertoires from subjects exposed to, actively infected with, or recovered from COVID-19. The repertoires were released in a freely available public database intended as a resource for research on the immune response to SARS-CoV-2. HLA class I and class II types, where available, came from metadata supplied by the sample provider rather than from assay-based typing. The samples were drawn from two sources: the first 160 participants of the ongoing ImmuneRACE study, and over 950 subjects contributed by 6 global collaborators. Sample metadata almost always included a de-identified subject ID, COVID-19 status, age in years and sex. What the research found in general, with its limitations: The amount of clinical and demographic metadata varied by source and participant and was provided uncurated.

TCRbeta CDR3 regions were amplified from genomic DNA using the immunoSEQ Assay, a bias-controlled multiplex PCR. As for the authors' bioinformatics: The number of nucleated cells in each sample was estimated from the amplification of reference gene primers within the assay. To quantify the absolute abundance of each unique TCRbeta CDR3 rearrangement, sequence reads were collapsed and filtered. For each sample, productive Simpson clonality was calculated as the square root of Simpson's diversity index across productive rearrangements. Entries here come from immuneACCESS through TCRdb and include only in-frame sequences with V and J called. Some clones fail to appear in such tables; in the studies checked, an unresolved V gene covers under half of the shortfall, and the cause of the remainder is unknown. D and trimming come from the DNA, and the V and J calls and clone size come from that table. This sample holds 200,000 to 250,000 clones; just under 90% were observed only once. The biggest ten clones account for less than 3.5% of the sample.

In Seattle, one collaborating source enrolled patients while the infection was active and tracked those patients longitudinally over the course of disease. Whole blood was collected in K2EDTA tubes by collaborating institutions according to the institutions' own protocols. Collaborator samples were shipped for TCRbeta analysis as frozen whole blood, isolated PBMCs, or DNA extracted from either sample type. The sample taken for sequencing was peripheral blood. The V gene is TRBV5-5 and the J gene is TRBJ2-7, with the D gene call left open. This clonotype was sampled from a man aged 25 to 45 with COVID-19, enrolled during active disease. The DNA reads TGTGCCAGCAGCTTGTATACTGCCCCCTACGAGCAGTACTTC. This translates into CASSLYTAPYEQYF.